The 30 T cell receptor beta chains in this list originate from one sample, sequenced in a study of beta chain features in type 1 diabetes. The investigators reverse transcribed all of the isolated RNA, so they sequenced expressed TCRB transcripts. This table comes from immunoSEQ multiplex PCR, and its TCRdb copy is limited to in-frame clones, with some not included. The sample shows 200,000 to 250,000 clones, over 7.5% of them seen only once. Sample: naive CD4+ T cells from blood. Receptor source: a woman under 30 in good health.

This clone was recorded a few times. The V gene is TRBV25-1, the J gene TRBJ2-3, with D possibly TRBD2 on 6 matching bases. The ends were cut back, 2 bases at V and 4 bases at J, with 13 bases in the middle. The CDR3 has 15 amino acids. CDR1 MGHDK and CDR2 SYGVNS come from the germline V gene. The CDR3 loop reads CASSEPGLRADTQYF. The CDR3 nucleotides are TGTGCCAGCAGTGAACCGGGACTCCGTGCAGATACGCAGTATTTT. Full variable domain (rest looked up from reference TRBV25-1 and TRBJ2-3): EADIYQTPRYLVIGTGKKITLECSQTMGHDKMYWYQQDPGMELHLIHYSYGVNSTEKGDLSSESTVSRIRTEHFPLTLESARPSHTSQYLCASSEPGLRADTQYFGPGTRLTVL.

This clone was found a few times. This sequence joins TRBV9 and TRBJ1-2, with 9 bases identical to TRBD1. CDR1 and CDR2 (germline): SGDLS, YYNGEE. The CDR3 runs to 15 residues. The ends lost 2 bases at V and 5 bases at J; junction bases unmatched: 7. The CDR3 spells CASSVNPGQGYGYTF. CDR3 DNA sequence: TGTGCCAGCAGCGTGAACCCGGGACAGGGTTATGGCTACACCTTC.

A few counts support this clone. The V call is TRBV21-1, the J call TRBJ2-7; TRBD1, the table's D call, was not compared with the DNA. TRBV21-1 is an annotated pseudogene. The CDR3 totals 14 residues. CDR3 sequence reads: CASSNLQDSYEQYF. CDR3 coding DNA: TGTGCCAGCAGCAACCTGCAGGACAGCTACGAGCAGTACTTC.

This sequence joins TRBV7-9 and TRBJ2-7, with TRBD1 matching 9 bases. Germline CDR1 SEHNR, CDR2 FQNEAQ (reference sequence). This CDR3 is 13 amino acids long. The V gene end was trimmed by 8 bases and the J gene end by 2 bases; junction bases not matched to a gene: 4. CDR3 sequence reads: CASGGTGPYEQYF. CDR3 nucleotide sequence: TGTGCCAGCGGGGGGACAGGGCCCTACGAGCAGTACTTC.

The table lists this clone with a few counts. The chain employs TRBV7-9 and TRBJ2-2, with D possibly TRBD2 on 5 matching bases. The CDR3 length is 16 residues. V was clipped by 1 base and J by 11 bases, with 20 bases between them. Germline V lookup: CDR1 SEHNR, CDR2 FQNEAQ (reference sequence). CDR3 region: CASSLGGAGGMSELFF. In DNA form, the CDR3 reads TGTGCCAGCAGCTTAGGTGGCGCGGGTGGAATGAGTGAGCTGTTTTTT.

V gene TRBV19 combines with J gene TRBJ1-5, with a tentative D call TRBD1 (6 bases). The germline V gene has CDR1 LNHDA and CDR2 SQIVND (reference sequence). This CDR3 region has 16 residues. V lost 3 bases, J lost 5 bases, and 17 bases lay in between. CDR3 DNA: TGTGCCAGTAGTATTTTAGGCCAGGGGTCTGATCAGCCCCAGCATTTT. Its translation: CASSILGQGSDQPQHF.

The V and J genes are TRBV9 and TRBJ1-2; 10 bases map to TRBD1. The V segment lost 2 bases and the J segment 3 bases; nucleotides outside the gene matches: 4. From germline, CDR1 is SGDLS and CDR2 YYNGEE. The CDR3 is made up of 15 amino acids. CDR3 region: CASSVGDRGYYGYTF. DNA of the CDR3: TGTGCCAGCAGCGTCGGGGACAGGGGCTACTATGGCTACACCTTC.

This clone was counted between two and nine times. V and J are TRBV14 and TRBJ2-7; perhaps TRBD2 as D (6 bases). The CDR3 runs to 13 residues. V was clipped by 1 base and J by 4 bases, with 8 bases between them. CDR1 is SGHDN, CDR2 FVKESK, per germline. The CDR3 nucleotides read TGTGCCAGCAGCCAAGCTGCGGGATACGAGCAGTACTTC. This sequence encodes CASSQAAGYEQYF.

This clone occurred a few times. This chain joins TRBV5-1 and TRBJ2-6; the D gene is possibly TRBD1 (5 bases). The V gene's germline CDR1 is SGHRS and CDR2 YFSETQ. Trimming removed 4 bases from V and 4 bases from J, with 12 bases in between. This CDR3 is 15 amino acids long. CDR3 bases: TGCGCCAGCAGCCGGACATCATCCGGGGCCAACGTCCTGACTTTC. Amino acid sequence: CASSRTSSGANVLTF.

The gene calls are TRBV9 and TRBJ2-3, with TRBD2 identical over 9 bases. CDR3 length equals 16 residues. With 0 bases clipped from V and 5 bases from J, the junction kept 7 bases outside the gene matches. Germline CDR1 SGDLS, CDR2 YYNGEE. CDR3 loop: CASSVELAGYQDTQYF. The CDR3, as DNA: TGTGCCAGCAGCGTAGAACTAGCGGGTTACCAAGATACGCAGTATTTT. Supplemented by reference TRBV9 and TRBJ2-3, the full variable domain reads DSGVTQTPKHLITATGQRVTLRCSPRSGDLSVYWYQQSLDQGLQFLIQYYNGEERAKGNILERFSAQQFPDLHSELNLSSLELGDSALYFCASSVELAGYQDTQYFGPGTRLTVL.

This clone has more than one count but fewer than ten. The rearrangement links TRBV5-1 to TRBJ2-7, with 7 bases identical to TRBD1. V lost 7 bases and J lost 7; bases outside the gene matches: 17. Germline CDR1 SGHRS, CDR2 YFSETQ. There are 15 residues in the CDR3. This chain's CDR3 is CASGEGQRSLREQYF. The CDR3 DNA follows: TGCGCCAGCGGTGAGGGACAGAGATCCCTCCGGGAGCAGTACTTC.

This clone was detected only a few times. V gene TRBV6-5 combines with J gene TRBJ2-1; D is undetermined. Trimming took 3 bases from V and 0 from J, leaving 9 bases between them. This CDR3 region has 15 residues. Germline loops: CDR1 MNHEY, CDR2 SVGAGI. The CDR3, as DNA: TGTGCCAGCAGTTATAGCCCTAACTCCTACAATGAGCAGTTCTTC. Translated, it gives CASSYSPNSYNEQFF.

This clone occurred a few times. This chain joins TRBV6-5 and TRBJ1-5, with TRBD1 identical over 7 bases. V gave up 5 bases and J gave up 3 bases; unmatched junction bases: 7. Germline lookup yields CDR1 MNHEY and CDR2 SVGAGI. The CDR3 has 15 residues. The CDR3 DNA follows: TGTGCCAGCAGTCCCGGGACAGCTATCAATCAGCCCCAGCATTTT. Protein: CASSPGTAINQPQHF.

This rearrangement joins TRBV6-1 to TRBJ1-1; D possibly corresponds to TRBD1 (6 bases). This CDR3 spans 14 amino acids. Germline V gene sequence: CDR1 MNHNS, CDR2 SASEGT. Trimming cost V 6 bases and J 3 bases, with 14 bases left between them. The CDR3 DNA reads TGTGCCAGCAGCAAGGTCGCAGGGGACACTGAAGCTTTCTTT. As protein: CASSKVAGDTEAFF.

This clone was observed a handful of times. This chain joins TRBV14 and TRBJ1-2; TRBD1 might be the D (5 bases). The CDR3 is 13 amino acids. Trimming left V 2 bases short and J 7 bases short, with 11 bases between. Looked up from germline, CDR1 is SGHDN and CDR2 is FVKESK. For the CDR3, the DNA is TGTGCCAGCAGCCAAATTGTCGGGGGTGGCTACACCTTC. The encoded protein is CASSQIVGGGYTF.

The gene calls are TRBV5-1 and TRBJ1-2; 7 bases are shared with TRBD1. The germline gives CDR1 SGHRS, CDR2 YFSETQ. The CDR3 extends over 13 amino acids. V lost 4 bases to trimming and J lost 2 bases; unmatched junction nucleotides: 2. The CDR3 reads CASSAQGNYGYTF. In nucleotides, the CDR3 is TGCGCCAGCAGCGCACAGGGGAACTATGGCTACACCTTC.

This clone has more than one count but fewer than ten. CDR3 protein: CASSLGADQQPQHF. The CDR3 DNA follows: TGTGCCAGCAGCTTAGGGGCAGATCAGCAGCCCCAGCATTTT. J is TRBJ1-5 and V is TRBV7-6; D call uncertain. Germline CDR1 SGHVS, CDR2 FNYEAQ. Trimming left V 1 base short and J 7 bases short, with 11 bases between. This CDR3 has 14 residues. Using reference TRBV7-6 and TRBJ1-5 for the parts outside the CDR3, the full variable domain is GAGVSQSPRYKVTKRGQDVALRCDPISGHVSLYWYRQALGQGPEFLTYFNYEAQQDKSGLPNDRFSAERPEGSISTLTIQRTEQRDSAMYRCASSLGADQQPQHFGDGTRLSIL.

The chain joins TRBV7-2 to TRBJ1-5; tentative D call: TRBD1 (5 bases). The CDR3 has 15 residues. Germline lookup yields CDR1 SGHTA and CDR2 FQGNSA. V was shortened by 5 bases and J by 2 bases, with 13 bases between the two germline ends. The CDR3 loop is CASSHGTGGNQPQHF. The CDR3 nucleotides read TGTGCCAGCAGCCACGGGACGGGGGGCAATCAGCCCCAGCATTTT.

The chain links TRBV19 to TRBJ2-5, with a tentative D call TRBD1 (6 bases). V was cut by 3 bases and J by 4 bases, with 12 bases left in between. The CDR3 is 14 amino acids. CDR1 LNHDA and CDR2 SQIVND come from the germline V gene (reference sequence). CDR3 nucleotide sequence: TGTGCCAGTAGTATGGCCAGGGGACGAGAGACCCAGTACTTC. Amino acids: CASSMARGRETQYF.

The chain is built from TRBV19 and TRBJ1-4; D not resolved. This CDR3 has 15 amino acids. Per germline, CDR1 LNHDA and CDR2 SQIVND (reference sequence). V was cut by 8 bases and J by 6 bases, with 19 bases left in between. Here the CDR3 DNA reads TGTGCCAGTCGGCCCTGGGCGGGGATATATGAAAAACTGTTTTTT. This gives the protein CASRPWAGIYEKLFF. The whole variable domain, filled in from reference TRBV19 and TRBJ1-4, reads DGGITQSPKYLFRKEGQNVTLSCEQNLNHDAMYWYRQDPGQGLRLIYYSQIVNDFQKGDIAEGYSVSREKKESFPLTVTSAQKNPTAFYLCASRPWAGIYEKLFFGSGTQLSVL.

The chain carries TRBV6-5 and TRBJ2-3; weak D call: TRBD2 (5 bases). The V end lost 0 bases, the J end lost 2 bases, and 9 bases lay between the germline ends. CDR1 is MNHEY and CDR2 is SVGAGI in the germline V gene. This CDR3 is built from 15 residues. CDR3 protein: CASSYSGLATDTQYF. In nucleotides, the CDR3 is TGTGCCAGCAGTTACTCCGGGCTAGCCACAGATACGCAGTATTTT.

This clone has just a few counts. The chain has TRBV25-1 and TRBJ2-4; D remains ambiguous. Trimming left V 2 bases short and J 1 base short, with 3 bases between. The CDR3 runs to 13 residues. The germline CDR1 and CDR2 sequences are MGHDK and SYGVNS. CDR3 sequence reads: CASSEGAKNIQYF. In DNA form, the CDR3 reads TGTGCCAGCAGTGAAGGCGCCAAAAACATTCAGTACTTC.

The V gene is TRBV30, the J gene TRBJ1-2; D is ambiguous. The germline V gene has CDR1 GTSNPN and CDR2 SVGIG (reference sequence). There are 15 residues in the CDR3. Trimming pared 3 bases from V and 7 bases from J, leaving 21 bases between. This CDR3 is CAWRPTLLPPIGYTF. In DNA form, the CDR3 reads TGTGCCTGGAGGCCCACTCTCCTTCCGCCTATTGGCTACACCTTC.

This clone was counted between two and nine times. The CDR3 sequence is CATKTGGGTEAFF. Here the CDR3 DNA reads TGTGCCACCAAGACAGGGGGTGGCACTGAAGCTTTCTTT. The chain carries TRBV2 and TRBJ1-1; TRBD1 agrees at 9 bases. Germline V lookup: CDR1 SNHLY, CDR2 FYNNEI. Trimming cost V 10 bases and J 4 bases; bases outside gene matches: 7. The CDR3 runs to 13 residues.

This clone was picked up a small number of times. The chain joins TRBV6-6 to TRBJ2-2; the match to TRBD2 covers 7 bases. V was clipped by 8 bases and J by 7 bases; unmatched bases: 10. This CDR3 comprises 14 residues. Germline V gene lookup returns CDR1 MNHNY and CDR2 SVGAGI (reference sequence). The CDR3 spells CASYTRERGGELFF. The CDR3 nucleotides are TGTGCCAGCTATACGCGGGAGAGGGGCGGGGAGCTGTTTTTT.

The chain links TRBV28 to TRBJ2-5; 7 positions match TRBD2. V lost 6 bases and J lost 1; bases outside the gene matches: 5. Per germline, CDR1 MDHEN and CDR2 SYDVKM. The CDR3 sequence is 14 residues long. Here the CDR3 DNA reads TGTGCCAGCAGGAGCGGGGTACTCCAAGAGACCCAGTACTTC. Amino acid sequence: CASRSGVLQETQYF.

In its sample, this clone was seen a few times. CDR3 loop: CASSQVGVPYEQYF. CDR3 bases: TGCGCCAGCAGCCAAGTCGGGGTCCCCTACGAGCAGTACTTC. The J gene is TRBJ2-7, the V gene TRBV4-1; the D gene is possibly TRBD2 (5 bases). Germline CDR1 MGHRA, CDR2 YSYEKL. V lost 1 base and J 2 bases, leaving 9 bases between the germline ends. The CDR3 loop spans 14 amino acids.

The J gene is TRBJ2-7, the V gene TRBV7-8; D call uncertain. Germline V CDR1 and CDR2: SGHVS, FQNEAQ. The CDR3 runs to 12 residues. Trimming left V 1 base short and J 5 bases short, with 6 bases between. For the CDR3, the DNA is TGTGCCAGCAGCTTAGTTCGAGACGAGCAGTACTTC. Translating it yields CASSLVRDEQYF.

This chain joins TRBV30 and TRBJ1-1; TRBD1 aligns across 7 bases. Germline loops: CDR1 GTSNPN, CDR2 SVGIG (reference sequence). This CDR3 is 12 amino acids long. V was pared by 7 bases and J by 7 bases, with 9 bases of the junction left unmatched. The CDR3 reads CAFAGGRVEAFF. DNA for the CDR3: TGTGCCTTTGCAGGGGGAAGGGTTGAAGCTTTCTTT. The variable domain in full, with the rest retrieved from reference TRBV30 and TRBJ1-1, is SQTIHQWPATLVQPVGSPLSLECTVEGTSNPNLYWYRQAAGRGLQLLFYSVGIGQISSEVPQNLSASRPQDRQFILSSKKLLLSDSGFYLCAFAGGRVEAFFGQGTRLTVV.

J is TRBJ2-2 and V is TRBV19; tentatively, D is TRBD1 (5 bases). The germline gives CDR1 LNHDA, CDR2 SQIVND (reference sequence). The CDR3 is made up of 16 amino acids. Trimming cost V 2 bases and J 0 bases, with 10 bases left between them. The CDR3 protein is CASSISWGSNTGELFF. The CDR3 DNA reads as TGTGCCAGTAGTATATCCTGGGGCTCGAACACCGGGGAGCTGTTTTTT.